This entry features one TCR beta chain sequence. Its target is not known. Germline CDR1 and CDR2: LNHDA and SQIVND (reference sequence). The CDR3 is made up of 14 amino acids. Trimming removed 3 bases from V and 9 bases from J; junction bases left unmatched: 6. TCRdb's table, derived via immunoSEQ multiplex PCR, lists solely in-frame clones and lacks some. The sample yields about 84,000 clones, 90% to 95% seen once. These data come from a study of OX40 agonist ivuxolimab in advanced cancers. Study-wide points: Low normalized T-cell clonal expansion was additionally recorded for some nonresponders. Clones of CD4+ and CD8+ blood T cells grew by week 6 at doses of 0.1 to 3.0 mg/kg.

The sequence derives from an adult with an advanced solid tumor such as melanoma, head and neck, liver or kidney cancer. The chain uses TRBV19 and TRBJ2-4; TRBD1 matches at 9 bases. The source material was CD4+ or CD8+ T cells sorted from blood, sampled in a trial of the OX40 agonist ivuxolimab. The CDR3 here is CASSIGDREGIQYF. The DNA of the CDR3 is TGTGCCAGTAGTATTGGGGACAGGGAGGGCATTCAGTACTTC. Drawing the rest from reference TRBV19 and TRBJ2-4, the complete variable domain is DGGITQSPKYLFRKEGQNVTLSCEQNLNHDAMYWYRQDPGQGLRLIYYSQIVNDFQKGDIAEGYSVSREKKESFPLTVTSAQKNPTAFYLCASSIGDREGIQYFGAGTRLSVL.